These T cell receptor beta chains were read from a single sample in a study of CD8+ T cells in alopecia areata. TCRdb keeps only in-frame clones here, not all; method: immunoSEQ multiplex PCR. The sample holds hundreds of thousands of clones, under 80% seen once. The specimen was CD4+ T cells sorted from blood, collected at week 0. The receptors come from a human donor with alopecia areata. CDR3s leave out the opening cysteine and the closing phenylalanine or tryptophan.

j_call v_call cdr3_aa
TRBJ1-2 TRBV7-9 ASSFVGYGYT
TRBJ1-5 TRBV29-1 SALLGITGGPQH
TRBJ2-7 TRBV29-1 SVGGSGYEQY
TRBJ2-7 TRBV29-1 SVSGTSVFEQY
TRBJ2-3 TRBV29-1 SVEWNTDTQY
TRBJ2-1 TRBV2 ASSDRTSYNEQF
TRBJ1-1 TRBV9 ASSGVGGTEAF
TRBJ2-5 TRBV11-2 ASSRLGSETQY
TRBJ1-6 TRBV25-1 ASSAQDGRGSPLH
TRBJ2-5 TRBV11-2 ASSLDVQETQY
TRBJ1-1 TRBV19 ASIRDSKNTEAF
TRBJ1-3 TRBV5-1 ASSRRDSGNTIY
TRBJ2-3 TRBV5-1 ASSSRQGPDTQY
TRBJ2-7 TRBV25-1 ASSVPGRQY
TRBJ2-3 TRBV14 ASSQVSEADTQY
TRBJ1-2 TRBV4-1 ASSQEGGYPGYT
TRBJ1-4 TRBV29-1 SGKTGNEKLF
TRBJ1-6 TRBV7-6 ASSDYDSPLH
TRBJ2-5 TRBV10-3 AISGGITGETQY
TRBJ1-6 TRBV7-2 ASSLVRDFLH
TRBJ2-7 TRBV6-5 ASRPVMGAGYEQY
TRBJ2-2 TRBV4-1 ASSQRGTSPWSGGELF
TRBJ1-5 TRBV7-9 ASSLARGPGVNNQPQH
TRBJ1-6 TRBV4-3 ASSHLQVPNSPLH
TRBJ1-1 TRBV4-1 ASSQQDLIQNTEAF
TRBJ2-5 TRBV5-6 ASSLDSGGETQY
TRBJ1-1 TRBV29-1 SVGPSRGWTGTGENTEAF
TRBJ2-4 TRBV10-3 ALGSGAEKNIQY
TRBJ1-2 TRBV2 ASAGRTGYGYT
TRBJ1-2 TRBV30 AWSEQGRGYT
TRBJ2-3 TRBV2 ASVTEADTQY
TRBJ2-7 TRBV29-1 SASGGAGSYEQY
TRBJ1-2 TRBV15 ATSRELGTGGAGYGYT
TRBJ2-6 TRBV10-3 AISESTTSSGANVLT
TRBJ1-2 TRBV30 AWRSKGAVYGYT
TRBJ2-5 TRBV30 AWKLRETQY
TRBJ1-2 TRBV30 AWSVRRVYGYGYT
TRBJ2-3 TRBV10-3 AISGSGAQY
TRBJ1-2 TRBV7-2 ASSPAGQGAGYGYT
TRBJ1-5 TRBV7-9 ASSSDNGSNQPQH
TRBJ1-2 TRBV2 ASSADRAYGYT
TRBJ1-6 TRBV10-3 AISESESPLH
TRBJ2-7 TRBV29-1 SVQDRENLSEQY
TRBJ1-2 TRBV15 ATSRATTGATAYT
TRBJ2-7 TRBV25-1 ASSKRQGAYEQY
TRBJ1-2 TRBV30 AWSVPRGQFYGYT
TRBJ2-2 TRBV18 ATPRSSLNTGELF